This record covers a single T cell receptor (beta chain). The assay was immunoSEQ multiplex PCR, and TCRdb's table has in-frame clones only and misses some. The table has around 70,000 clones, approximately 81% seen once. These data come from a study of OX40 agonist ivuxolimab in advanced cancers. The CDR3 covers 14 residues. The germline V gene encodes CDR1 SGHTA and CDR2 FQGNSA. With 1 base clipped from V and 4 bases from J, the junction kept 4 bases outside the gene matches. With baseline, cycle 4 day 1, and cycle 7 day 1 as timepoints, blood was sampled. The source was CD4+ or CD8+ T cells sorted from blood, collected in a trial of the OX40 agonist ivuxolimab. The rearrangement links TRBV7-2 to TRBJ2-7; 7 bases map to TRBD1. The TCR was taken from an adult with an advanced solid tumor such as melanoma, head and neck, liver or kidney cancer. The CDR3, as DNA: TGTGCCAGCAGCTTAGGGACAGGACTGTACGAGCAGTACTTC. It codes for CASSLGTGLYEQYF.